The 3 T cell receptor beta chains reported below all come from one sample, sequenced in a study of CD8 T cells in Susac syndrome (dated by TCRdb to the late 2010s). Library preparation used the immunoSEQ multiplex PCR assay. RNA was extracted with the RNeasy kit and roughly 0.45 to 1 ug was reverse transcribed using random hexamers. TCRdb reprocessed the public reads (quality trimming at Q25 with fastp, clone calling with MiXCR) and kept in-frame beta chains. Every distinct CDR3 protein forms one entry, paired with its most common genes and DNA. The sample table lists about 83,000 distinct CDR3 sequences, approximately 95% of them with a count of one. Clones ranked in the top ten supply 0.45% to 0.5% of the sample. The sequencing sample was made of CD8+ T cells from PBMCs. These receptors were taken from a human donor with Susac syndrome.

CDR3 in amino acids: CASLGLHTDTQYF. The CDR3 DNA reads TGTGCCAGCCTCGGACTACACACAGATACGCAGTATTTT. The chain joins TRBV6-2 or TRBV6-3 to TRBJ2-3; D possibly corresponds to TRBD2 (6 bases). Looked up from germline, CDR1 is MNHEY and CDR2 is SVGEGT. The V and J ends lost 8 bases and 2 bases respectively, with 11 bases between them. CDR3 length: 13 amino acids.

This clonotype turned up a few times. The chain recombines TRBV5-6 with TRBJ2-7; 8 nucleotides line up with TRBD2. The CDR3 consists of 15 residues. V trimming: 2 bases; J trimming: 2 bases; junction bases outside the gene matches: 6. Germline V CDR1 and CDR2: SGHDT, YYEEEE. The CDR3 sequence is CASSFGLAGAYEQYF. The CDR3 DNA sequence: TGTGCCAGCAGCTTTGGGCTAGCGGGCGCCTACGAGCAGTACTTC.

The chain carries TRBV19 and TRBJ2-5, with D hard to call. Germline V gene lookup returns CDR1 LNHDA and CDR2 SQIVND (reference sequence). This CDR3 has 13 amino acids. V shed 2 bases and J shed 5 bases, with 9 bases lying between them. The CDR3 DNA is TGTGCCAGTAGTATAACCGCTTGGGAGACCCAGTACTTC. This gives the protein CASSITAWETQYF.